This paragraph covers one TCR beta chain sequence. The CDR3 length is 13 residues. Per germline, CDR1 SGHTA and CDR2 FQGTGA. The V segment lost 5 bases and the J segment 8 bases; nucleotides outside the gene matches: 7. Original analysis: Nucleated cell number was recorded as an estimate derived from reference gene primer amplification. Produced via immunoSEQ multiplex PCR; TCRdb's table is partial and in-frame only. Clone size and V and J calls were adopted from that table, with D and trimming inferred from the DNA. The top ten hold almost 1% of the sample, which has 150,000 to 200,000 clones, 85% to 90% seen once. This specimen comes from a study of blood T cell repertoires in COVID-19. Overall study context: Acute-phase and convalescent COVID-19 samples originated in the United States, Italy and Spain. PBMCs, B-cell-depleted T cells, or T cells were the source of the cDNA or gDNA that made up the material.

The receptor comes from a man younger than 30 with acute or convalescent COVID-19. Sample: peripheral blood. The chain has TRBV7-3 and TRBJ1-2; TRBD1 aligns across 8 bases. The CDR3 DNA reads TGTGCCAGCAGCCCAGCAGGGGGCCAGGGCTACACCTTC. Its translation is CASSPAGGQGYTF.